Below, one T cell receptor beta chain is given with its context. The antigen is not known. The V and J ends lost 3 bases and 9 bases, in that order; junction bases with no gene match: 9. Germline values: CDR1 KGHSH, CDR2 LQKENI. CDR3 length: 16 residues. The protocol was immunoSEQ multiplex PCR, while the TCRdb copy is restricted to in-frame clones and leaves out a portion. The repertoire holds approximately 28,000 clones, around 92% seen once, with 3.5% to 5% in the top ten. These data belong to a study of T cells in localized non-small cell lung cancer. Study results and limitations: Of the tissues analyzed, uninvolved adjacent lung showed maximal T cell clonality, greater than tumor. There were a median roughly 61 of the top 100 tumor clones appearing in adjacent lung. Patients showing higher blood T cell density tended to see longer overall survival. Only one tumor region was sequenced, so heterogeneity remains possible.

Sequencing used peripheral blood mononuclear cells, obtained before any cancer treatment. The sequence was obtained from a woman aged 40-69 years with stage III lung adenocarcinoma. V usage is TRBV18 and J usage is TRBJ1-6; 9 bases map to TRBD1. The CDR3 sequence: CASSPGTGQGRSPLHF. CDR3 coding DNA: TGTGCCAGCTCACCCGGAACGGGACAGGGTCGTTCACCCCTCCACTTT. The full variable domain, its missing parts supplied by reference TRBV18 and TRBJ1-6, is NAGVMQNPRHLVRRRGQEARLRCSPMKGHSHVYWYRQLPEEGLKFMVYLQKENIIDESGMPKERFSAEFPKEGPSILRIQQVVRGDSAAYFCASSPGTGQGRSPLHFGNGTRLTVT.